Each of the 13 T cell receptor beta chains below was sequenced from the same sample in a study of CD8+CD57+ T cells in acquired aplastic anemia. Profiling of TCR beta VDJ combinations and CDR3 sequences used genomic DNA as template. TCRdb processed the reads anew with MiXCR; each CDR3 protein has one entry. The table shows 160,000 or so distinct CDR3 sequences, with about 64% occurring only once. Patients sequenced had flow cytometry evidence of CD8+CD57+ cell expansion. Sequencing input: sorted CD4+, CD8+, or CD8+CD57+ T cells (not recorded which) from PBMCs. The receptors come from a human donor with aplastic anemia.

The chain uses TRBV7-8 and TRBJ1-4, with TRBD1 matching over 7 bases. The CDR3 runs 17 residues. V lost 0 bases to trimming and J lost 5 bases; unmatched junction nucleotides: 9. Germline-derived CDR1 and CDR2 are SGHVS and FQNEAQ. Written as DNA, the CDR3 is TGTGCCAGCAGCTTAGCGGTACTGACAGGGAGGAATGAAAAACTGTTTTTT. This encodes CASSLAVLTGRNEKLFF.

The chain is built from TRBV20-1 and TRBJ1-4; D ambiguous. Germline lookup yields CDR1 DFQATT and CDR2 SNEGSKA (reference sequence). Trimming left V 3 bases short and J 6 bases short, with 17 bases between. This CDR3 comprises 15 residues. The CDR3 sequence is CSASPYSGVYEKLFF. The CDR3 coding sequence is TGCAGTGCTAGCCCCTACTCAGGAGTCTATGAAAAACTGTTTTTT.

This clonotype was seen only once. The J gene is TRBJ1-1, the V gene TRBV4-1, with D possibly TRBD1 on 6 matching bases. V gave up 1 base and J gave up 7 bases, with 16 bases separating them. CDR3 length equals 15 residues. Germline V gene sequence: CDR1 MGHRA, CDR2 YSYEKL. The CDR3 region is CASSQGPQGGYEAFF. CDR3 bases: TGCGCCAGCAGCCAAGGGCCACAGGGTGGTTATGAAGCTTTCTTT.

The chain recombines TRBV7-9 with TRBJ2-6; 10 nucleotides agree with TRBD1. The trim removed 5 bases at V and 4 bases at J, leaving 5 bases unmatched. CDR3 length: 16 amino acids. Germline V lookup: CDR1 SEHNR, CDR2 FQNEAQ (reference sequence). CDR3 sequence reads: CASSRTGGAGANVLTF. Here the CDR3 DNA reads TGTGCCAGCAGCCGGACAGGGGGTGCCGGGGCCAACGTCCTGACTTTC.

This chain uses TRBV7-6 with TRBJ1-5, with 10 bases aligning to TRBD1. From germline, CDR1 is SGHVS and CDR2 FNYEAQ. V gave up 5 bases and J gave up 0 bases; unmatched junction bases: 7. The CDR3 is 17 residues long. The CDR3: CASSLGTGAGSNQPQHF. For the CDR3, the DNA is TGTGCCAGCAGCCTAGGGACAGGGGCCGGTAGCAATCAGCCCCAGCATTTT.

The chain joins TRBV29-1 to TRBJ2-3; 10 bases are a match to TRBD1. The trim removed 6 bases at V and 3 bases at J, leaving 3 bases unmatched. Germline CDR1 and CDR2: SQVTM and ANQGSEA. CDR3 size: 13 residues. CDR3 in amino acids: CSVGQGLTDTQYF. The DNA for the CDR3 is TGCAGCGTGGGACAGGGGCTGACAGATACGCAGTATTTT.

The J gene is TRBJ2-2, the V gene TRBV20-1; D is undetermined. The CDR3 has 8 amino acids. Per the germline V gene, CDR1 is DFQATT and CDR2 is SNEGSKA (reference sequence). Trimming left V 0 bases short and J 13 bases short, with 0 bases between. CDR3 sequence: CSARELFF. The CDR3, as DNA: TGCAGTGCTAGAGAGCTGTTTTTT.

J is TRBJ1-2 and V is TRBV2; 9 bases are shared with TRBD1. There are 15 residues in the CDR3. The trim removed 7 bases at V and 3 bases at J, leaving 9 bases unmatched. CDR1 is SNHLY and CDR2 is FYNNEI in the germline V gene. In DNA form, the CDR3 reads TGTGCCAGCAACCTGGATAGGACAGGGGACTATGGCTACACCTTC. This codes for CASNLDRTGDYGYTF.

This chain connects TRBV2 to TRBJ1-1; D is perhaps TRBD1 (5 bases). The CDR3 sequence is 12 residues long. The ends were cut back, 6 bases at V and 7 bases at J, with 12 bases in the middle. Per the germline V gene, CDR1 is SNHLY and CDR2 is FYNNEI. The CDR3 region has the DNA TGTGCCAGCAGGGTGACAGAGGGTGAAGCTTTCTTT. Protein: CASRVTEGEAFF.

V usage is TRBV10-3 and J usage is TRBJ1-5, with TRBD1 identical over 9 bases. V gave up 0 bases and J gave up 0 bases; unmatched junction bases: 3. CDR1 ENHRY and CDR2 SYGVKD come from the germline V gene. This CDR3 is built from 17 residues. CDR3: CAISESKTGGSNQPQHF. CDR3 nucleotides: TGTGCCATCAGTGAGTCGAAGACAGGGGGTAGCAATCAGCCCCAGCATTTT.

This clonotype was observed a single time. V gene TRBV9 combines with J gene TRBJ2-1; 8 bases align to TRBD2. The J segment lost 9 bases and the V segment lost 4 bases, leaving 6 bases of the junction unmatched. The V gene's germline CDR1 is SGDLS and CDR2 YYNGEE. The CDR3 spans 13 residues. Here the CDR3 DNA reads TGTGCCAGCAGCTCAGGGGCGGGAGGTGAGCAGTTCTTC. Protein product: CASSSGAGGEQFF.

This chain uses TRBV19 with TRBJ2-3, with TRBD2 as a possible D gene (7 bases). Between the trimmed V and J ends, which lost 10 bases and 11 bases, there was a span of 19 bases. Germline values: CDR1 LNHDA, CDR2 SQIVND (reference sequence). This CDR3 is 12 amino acids long. CDR3 nucleotide sequence: TGTGCCACAAGGGGGGAGGGAAGAGTGCAGTATTTT. It translates to CATRGEGRVQYF.

The V call is TRBV11-1, the J call TRBJ2-7; TRBD2 aligns across 8 bases. Germline trimming cut 4 bases from V and 3 bases from J; bases unmatched to any gene: 8. The CDR3 has 15 amino acids. The V gene's germline CDR1 is SGHAT and CDR2 FQDESV (reference sequence). The CDR3 DNA sequence: TGTGCCAGCAGCTACGGGGGGGAGCCGTTCTACGAGCAGTACTTC. Translated: CASSYGGEPFYEQYF. Full variable domain (remainder filled in from reference TRBV11-1 and TRBJ2-7): EAEVAQSPRYKITEKSQAVAFWCDPISGHATLYWYRQILGQGPELLVQFQDESVVDDSQLPKDRFSAERLKGVDSTLKIQPAELGDSAMYLCASSYGGEPFYEQYFGPGTRLTVT.